Below, 14 T cell receptor beta chains from the same sample are listed, as sequenced in a study of blood T cell repertoires in COVID-19. Only in-frame clones appear in the TCRdb table, and some are missing; sequencing was by immunoSEQ multiplex PCR. The sample has 250,000 or so clones, around three quarters seen once. The sample consisted of peripheral blood. Every receptor here comes from a woman aged 80 or over with acute or convalescent COVID-19.

The rearrangement joins TRBV3-1 (or the pseudogene TRBV3-2) to TRBJ1-6, with TRBD1 as a possible D gene (5 bases). The ends were cut back, 1 base at V and 7 bases at J, with 11 bases in the middle. The length of the CDR3 is 15 residues. CDR1 and CDR2 (germline): LGHDT, YNNKEL (reference sequence). CDR3 amino acids: CASSQGSGGNSPLHF. The CDR3 bases are TGTGCCAGCAGCCAAGGAAGCGGGGGGAATTCACCCCTCCACTTT.

The rearrangement joins TRBV7-9 to TRBJ1-1, with D possibly being TRBD1 (5 bases). The CDR3 loop spans 12 amino acids. CDR1 is SEHNR, CDR2 FQNEAQ, per germline (reference sequence). The V end was cut by 4 bases, the J end by 11 bases, with 14 bases between. The CDR3 loop is CASSSLQGDAFF. As DNA, the CDR3 is TGTGCCAGCAGCTCCCTGCAGGGTGATGCTTTCTTT.

The chain links TRBV19 to TRBJ2-3; D is possibly TRBD2 (6 bases). The CDR3 sequence is 15 residues long. Germline CDR1 reads LNHDA; CDR2 reads SQIVND (reference sequence). V lost 6 bases and J lost 2, with 15 bases in between. Here the CDR3 DNA reads TGTGCCAGTAGGAGGACTACCATCTCCACAGATACGCAGTATTTT. As protein: CASRRTTISTDTQYF.

V and J are TRBV5-5 and TRBJ1-1; D is uncertain. This CDR3 region has 14 residues. The ends were cut back, 3 bases at V and 4 bases at J, with 13 bases in the middle. Germline loops: CDR1 SGHKS, CDR2 YYEKEE (reference sequence). As DNA, the CDR3 is TGTGCCAGCAGCTCTCGACACGGAGGCACTGAAGCTTTCTTT. Translation gives CASSSRHGGTEAFF.

The chain uses TRBV5-4 and TRBJ2-2; a weak D match, TRBD2 (5 bases). The CDR3 totals 15 residues. Trimming removed 0 bases from V and 0 bases from J, with 6 bases in between. Germline V CDR1 and CDR2: SGHNT, YYREEE (reference sequence). CDR3 sequence reads: CASSLASTNTGELFF. CDR3 DNA sequence: TGTGCCAGCAGCTTGGCTAGCACGAACACCGGGGAGCTGTTTTTT.

The chain combines TRBV6-5 with TRBJ1-4; D is ambiguous. There are 13 residues in the CDR3. CDR1 is MNHEY, CDR2 SVGAGI, per germline. V shed 7 bases and J shed 4 bases, with 10 bases lying between them. The CDR3 bases are TGTGCCAGCAACCCAACTGGTAATGAAAAACTGTTTTTT. Amino acids: CASNPTGNEKLFF.

The chain joins TRBV10-3 to TRBJ2-3; unclear D gene. Trimming stripped 4 bases from V and 4 bases from J, with 24 bases between. The V gene's germline CDR1 is ENHRY and CDR2 SYGVKD. This CDR3 spans 18 amino acids. CDR3 bases: TGTGCCATCAGTGTAGAAAGAGATTCCTACGTTAGCCCAGATACGCAGTATTTT. Its translation: CAISVERDSYVSPDTQYF.

J is TRBJ1-2 and V is TRBV15; 7 positions agree with TRBD1. Looked up from germline, CDR1 is LNHNV and CDR2 is YYDKDF (reference sequence). The CDR3 has 13 amino acids. Germline trimming cut 4 bases from V and 8 bases from J; bases unmatched to any gene: 7. The CDR3 reads CATSIEGAGGYTF. The CDR3 bases are TGTGCCACCAGCATCGAGGGGGCAGGAGGCTACACCTTC.

The chain joins TRBV5-5 to TRBJ1-5, with 7 bases aligning to TRBD1. The germline V gene encodes CDR1 SGHKS and CDR2 YYEKEE (reference sequence). The CDR3 has 17 residues. Losses at the gene ends were 4 bases for V and 0 bases for J; bases not matched to a gene: 10. CDR3 sequence reads: CASSPGRTGHSNQPQHF. DNA of the CDR3: TGTGCCAGCAGCCCGGGCCGGACAGGCCATAGCAATCAGCCCCAGCATTTT.

This rearrangement joins TRBV11-3 to TRBJ1-1; no clear D gene. Germline loops: CDR1 SGHNT, CDR2 YENEEA. The CDR3 consists of 13 residues. Deletions cut 4 bases from V and 1 base from J, with 7 bases between. Written as DNA, the CDR3 is TGTGCCAGCAGCTCCCGGGAGAACACTGAAGCTTTCTTT. Residues: CASSSRENTEAFF. Looking up the rest from reference TRBV11-3 and TRBJ1-1 gives the full variable domain: EAGVVQSPRYKIIEKKQPVAFWCNPISGHNTLYWYLQNLGQGPELLIRYENEEAVDDSQLPKDRFSAERLKGVDSTLKIQPAELGDSAVYLCASSSRENTEAFFGQGTRLTVV.

This clone was detected a few times. The genes are TRBV2 and TRBJ1-4; a possible D gene is TRBD1 (5 bases). Germline values: CDR1 SNHLY, CDR2 FYNNEI. The CDR3 has 13 amino acids. Trimming removed 10 bases from V and 8 bases from J, with 17 bases in between. As DNA, the CDR3 is TGTGCCACCGCGGGGGGAAAGGGCGAAAAACTGTTTTTT. Protein: CATAGGKGEKLFF.

The chain links TRBV11-2 to TRBJ1-2; D may be TRBD1 (5 bases). CDR1 is SGHAT, CDR2 FQNNGV, per germline. Between the trimmed V and J ends, which lost 5 bases and 9 bases, there was a span of 25 bases. The CDR3 runs to 16 residues. CDR3: CASSPVGGHQSRRYTF. The CDR3 DNA reads TGTGCCAGCAGCCCAGTGGGTGGACACCAGTCCCGTCGCTACACCTTC.

V and J are TRBV4-1 and TRBJ1-4; 7 bases fit TRBD1. CDR1 is MGHRA and CDR2 is YSYEKL in the germline V gene. After removal of 4 bases from V and 4 bases from J, the junction contained 12 bases not matched to a gene. This CDR3 is built from 17 residues. This chain's CDR3 is CASSRVVGTADNEKLFF. The CDR3 DNA follows: TGCGCCAGCAGCCGTGTCGTTGGGACAGCAGATAATGAAAAACTGTTTTTT.

The V gene is TRBV27, the J gene TRBJ2-7; 7 bases fit TRBD2. V shed 3 bases and J 5 bases; nucleotides not matched to a gene: 10. There are 15 residues in the CDR3. The germline CDR1 and CDR2 sequences are MNHEY and SMNVEV (reference sequence). The CDR3 reads CASSFGRAGRDEQYF. The CDR3 bases are TGTGCCAGCAGTTTTGGGAGAGCTGGGAGGGACGAGCAGTACTTC.